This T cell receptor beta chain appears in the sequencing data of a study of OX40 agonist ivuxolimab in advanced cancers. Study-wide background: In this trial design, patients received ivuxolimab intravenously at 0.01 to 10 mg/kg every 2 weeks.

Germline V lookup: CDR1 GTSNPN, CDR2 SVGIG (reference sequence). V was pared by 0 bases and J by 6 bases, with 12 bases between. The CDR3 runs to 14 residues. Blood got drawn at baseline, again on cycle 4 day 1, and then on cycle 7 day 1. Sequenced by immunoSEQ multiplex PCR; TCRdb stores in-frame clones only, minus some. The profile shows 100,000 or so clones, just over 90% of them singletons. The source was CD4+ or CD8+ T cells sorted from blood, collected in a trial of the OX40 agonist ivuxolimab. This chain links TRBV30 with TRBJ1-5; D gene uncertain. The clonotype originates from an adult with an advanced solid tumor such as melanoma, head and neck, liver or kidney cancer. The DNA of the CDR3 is TGTGCCTGGAGTGTAGGAGGCGAGAGTCAGCCCCAGCATTTT. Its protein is CAWSVGGESQPQHF.